One sample yielded the 6 T cell receptor beta chains listed below, sequenced in a study of graft-versus-host responses after intestinal transplantation (dated by TCRdb to the early 2020s). The sample's time point label is to be understood as: cells obtained before transplantation from donor or recipient. These TCRs are of unknown antigen specificity. Library method: the immunoSEQ multiplex PCR assay. Not all clones reach the TCRdb copy of this immuneACCESS table, which keeps in-frame sequences only. Checked studies attribute under half of the gap to unresolved V genes and leave the rest unexplained. The sample table lists 85,000 to 100,000 clones, 90% to 95% of them with a count of one. The ten largest clonotypes hold around 0.17% of the sample. The sample consisted of unstimulated CD4+ T cells sorted from spleen or lymph node cells, taken before intestinal transplant. These receptors all stem from a human donor who received an intestinal transplant.

The gene calls are TRBV13 and TRBJ2-7, with D possibly being TRBD1 (5 bases). This CDR3 region has 14 residues. CDR1 is PRHDT and CDR2 is FYEKMQ in the germline V gene (reference sequence). V was shortened by 5 bases and J by 4 bases, with 15 bases between the two germline ends. The CDR3 region has the DNA TGTGCCAGCAGCCCTCGACAGAAAATATACGAGCAGTACTTC. Its protein is CASSPRQKIYEQYF.

As for this clone: This sample also contains other DNA sequences that code for the same CDR3. DNA for the CDR3: TGTGCCAGCTCACCGGGACTACAAGAGACCCAGTACTTC. This translates into CASSPGLQETQYF. V gene TRBV18 combines with J gene TRBJ2-5; 7 bases fit TRBD2. Germline lookup yields CDR1 KGHSH and CDR2 LQKENI. The CDR3 is made up of 13 amino acids. The J segment lost 2 bases and the V segment lost 3 bases, leaving 0 bases of the junction unmatched.

The genes are TRBV4-2 and TRBJ2-1; 10 nucleotides align to TRBD2. V trimming: 6 bases; J trimming: 3 bases; junction bases outside the gene matches: 5. Germline loops: CDR1 LGHNA, CDR2 YNFKEQ. This CDR3 has 15 residues. This CDR3 is CASRPGTSDYNEQFF. The CDR3 nucleotides are TGTGCCAGCAGACCCGGGACTAGCGACTACAATGAGCAGTTCTTC.

This clone was observed a single time. V gene TRBV27 combines with J gene TRBJ2-2, with D possibly TRBD1 on 5 matching bases. The CDR3 spans 15 residues. Per germline, CDR1 MNHEY and CDR2 SMNVEV (reference sequence). Trimming cost V 6 bases and J 7 bases, with 18 bases left between them. CDR3 coding DNA: TGTGCCAGCAGCAGAGACAGATCCCCCGGCGGGGAGCTGTTTTTT. Translated, it gives CASSRDRSPGGELFF.

V gene TRBV10-3 combines with J gene TRBJ2-1, with D possibly being TRBD2 (6 bases). This CDR3 contains 14 residues. Germline V lookup: CDR1 ENHRY, CDR2 SYGVKD. V shed 3 bases and J shed 8 bases, with 14 bases lying between them. CDR3 sequence: CAISDRTISHEQFF. CDR3 sequence (DNA): TGTGCCATCAGTGACCGGACTATTAGCCATGAGCAGTTCTTC.

The gene calls are TRBV12-5 and TRBJ2-5, with TRBD1 matching over 7 bases. Unmatched junction bases numbered 8, after V lost 7 bases and J lost 3 bases. Germline CDR1 and CDR2: LGHNT and FRNRAP. The length of the CDR3 is 14 residues. CDR3 loop: CASAGLGTEETQYF. CDR3 sequence (DNA): TGTGCTAGTGCCGGGCTCGGGACAGAAGAGACCCAGTACTTC.